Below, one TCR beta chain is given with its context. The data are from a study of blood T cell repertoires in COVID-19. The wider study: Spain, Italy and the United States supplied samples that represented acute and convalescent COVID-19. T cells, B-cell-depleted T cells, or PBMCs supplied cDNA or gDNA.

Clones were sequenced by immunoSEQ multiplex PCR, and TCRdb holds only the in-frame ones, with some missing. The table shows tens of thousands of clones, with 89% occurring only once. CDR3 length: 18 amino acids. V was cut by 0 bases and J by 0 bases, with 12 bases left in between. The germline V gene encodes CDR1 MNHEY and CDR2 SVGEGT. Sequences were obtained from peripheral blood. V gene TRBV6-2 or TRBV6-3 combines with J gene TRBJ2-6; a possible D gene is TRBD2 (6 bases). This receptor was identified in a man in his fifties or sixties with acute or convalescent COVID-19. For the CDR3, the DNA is TGTGCCAGCAGTTACTCCCAGGGCGGGGTCTCTGGGGCCAACGTCCTGACTTTC. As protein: CASSYSQGGVSGANVLTF.